Listed below are T cell receptor beta chains from one sample, sequenced in a study of blood T cells in healthy people across ages. TCRdb re-analysed the 5' RACE reads in MiXCR, keeping a single row per CDR3 protein. The sample lists hundreds of thousands of distinct CDR3 sequences, around 48% occurring once. Sequencing was done on a sample of blood. Receptors originate from a man older than 75 in good health. The CDR3 runs from the conserved cysteine through the conserved F or W. Each record gives: D gene, V gene, clone size, J gene, CDR3 protein, CDR3 DNA. A D gene is named only where the DNA matches it firmly. The size field is filled for only some rows; it gives once, few, many or a size class.

d_call: TRBD2
v_call: TRBV7-9
clone_size: many
j_call: TRBJ2-5
cdr3_aa: CASSSGGTSAEYF
cdr3_nt: TGTGCCAGCAGCTCAGGCGGGACTAGCGCTGAGTACTTC

d_call: TRBD1
v_call: TRBV28
clone_size: NA
j_call: TRBJ1-5
cdr3_aa: CASSRDRDVQPQHF
cdr3_nt: TGTGCCAGCAGCCGTGACAGGGATGTCCAGCCCCAGCATTTT

d_call: TRBD1
v_call: TRBV29-1
clone_size: NA
j_call: TRBJ1-2
cdr3_aa: CSVSTGTGGGGYTF
cdr3_nt: TGCAGCGTTTCAACCGGGACAGGGGGCGGGGGCTACACCTTC

d_call: NA
v_call: TRBV4-3
clone_size: once
j_call: TRBJ2-5
cdr3_aa: CASSLGEGDEQYF
cdr3_nt: TGCGCCAGCAGCCTAGGGGAAGGTGATGAGCAGTACTTC

d_call: TRBD2
v_call: TRBV10-1
clone_size: NA
j_call: TRBJ2-1
cdr3_aa: CASTPTSGGNYNEQFF
cdr3_nt: TGCGCCAGCACCCCGACTAGCGGGGGGAACTACAATGAGCAGTTCTTC

d_call: NA
v_call: TRBV7-8
clone_size: few
j_call: TRBJ2-5
cdr3_aa: CASSPRMAETQYF
cdr3_nt: TGTGCCAGCAGCCCACGGATGGCGGAGACCCAGTACTTC

d_call: TRBD1
v_call: TRBV7-2
clone_size: once
j_call: TRBJ1-3
cdr3_aa: CASSSTGGDTIYF
cdr3_nt: TGTGCCAGCAGTTCGACAGGGGGCGACACCATATATTTT

d_call: TRBD1
v_call: TRBV6-2/TRBV6-3
clone_size: NA
j_call: TRBJ1-5
cdr3_aa: CASRHSGGNQPQHF
cdr3_nt: TGTGCCAGCAGACACTCAGGGGGGAATCAGCCCCAGCATTTT

d_call: NA
v_call: TRBV20-1
clone_size: NA
j_call: TRBJ2-3
cdr3_aa: CSASSSAADTQYF
cdr3_nt: TGCAGTGCTAGTTCGTCTGCCGCTGATACGCAGTATTTT

d_call: NA
v_call: TRBV6-5
clone_size: NA
j_call: TRBJ2-7
cdr3_aa: CASRLLISGCYEQYF
cdr3_nt: TGTGCCAGCAGGCTGCTTATATCGGGCTGCTACGAGCAGTACTTC